This T cell receptor beta chain was captured in a study of blood T cell repertoires in COVID-19. Background on the study: Material from acute and convalescent COVID-19 was sourced from the United States, Italy and Spain. Sample material is recorded as cDNA or gDNA derived from T cells, B-cell-depleted T cells, or PBMCs.

Method: immunoSEQ multiplex PCR; TCRdb's copy keeps in-frame clones and lacks some. The sample holds some 100,000 clones, roughly 78% seen once. The CDR3 runs 15 residues. The germline V gene has CDR1 SGHNT and CDR2 YENEEA. Trimming left V 5 bases short and J 2 bases short, with 12 bases between. Specimen: peripheral blood. This receptor was identified in a man over 45 with active or convalescent COVID-19. The chain uses TRBV11-3 and TRBJ2-2, with D possibly TRBD2 on 6 matching bases. CDR3 amino acids: CASSPEGGNTGELFF. The CDR3 nucleotides read TGTGCCAGCAGCCCGGAGGGAGGTAACACCGGGGAGCTGTTTTTT.